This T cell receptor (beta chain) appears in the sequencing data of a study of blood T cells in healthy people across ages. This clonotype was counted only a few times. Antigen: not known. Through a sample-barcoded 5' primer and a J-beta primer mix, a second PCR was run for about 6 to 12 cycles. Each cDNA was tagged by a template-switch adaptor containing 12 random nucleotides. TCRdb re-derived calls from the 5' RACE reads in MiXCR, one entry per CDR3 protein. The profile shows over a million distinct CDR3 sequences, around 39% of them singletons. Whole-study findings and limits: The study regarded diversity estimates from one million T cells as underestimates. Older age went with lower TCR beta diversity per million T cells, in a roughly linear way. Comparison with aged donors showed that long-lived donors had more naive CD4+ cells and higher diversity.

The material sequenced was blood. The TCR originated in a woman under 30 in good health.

CDR3 bases: TGCAGTGAGGGGACAGGTGACTCCTACGAGCAGTACTTC. It translates to CSEGTGDSYEQYF. This chain uses TRBV20-1 with TRBJ2-7; 8 bases align to TRBD1. There are 13 residues in the CDR3. With 7 bases clipped from V and 0 bases from J, the junction kept 5 bases outside the gene matches. Germline CDR1 reads DFQATT; CDR2 reads SNEGSKA (reference sequence).